One and the same sample provided the 8 T cell receptor beta chains below, sequenced in a study of PD-L1 blockade in urothelial cancer. Some clones are missing from TCRdb's copy, which holds only in-frame ones; the method was immunoSEQ multiplex PCR. Of roughly 87,000 clones in the sample, 75% to 90% are singletons; the top ten hold roughly 5.2%. The sample was PBMCs, taken around atezolizumab (anti-PD-L1) treatment. Every receptor here comes from a woman aged 70 to 79 with urothelial cancer.

The rearrangement joins TRBV2 to TRBJ2-5, with D maybe TRBD1 (5 bases). CDR3 length: 13 residues. Trimming shortened V by 3 bases and J by 1 base, and 6 bases separated the two germline ends. Germline CDR1 and CDR2: SNHLY and FYNNEI. The CDR3 loop reads CASSDQGQETQYF. CDR3 nucleotides: TGTGCCAGCAGTGACCAGGGCCAAGAGACCCAGTACTTC.

This rearrangement joins TRBV10-1 to TRBJ2-5; 11 bases agree with TRBD2. The germline V gene encodes CDR1 WNHNN and CDR2 SYGVQD (reference sequence). Trimming removed 0 bases from V and 0 bases from J; junction bases left unmatched: 3. The CDR3 totals 17 residues. The DNA for the CDR3 is TGCGCCAGCAGTGAGTCGCCTAGCGGGGGGAACCAAGAGACCCAGTACTTC. It is translated as CASSESPSGGNQETQYF.

The chain recombines TRBV28 with TRBJ1-1, with 7 bases matching TRBD1. The CDR3 sequence is 16 residues long. Germline-derived CDR1 and CDR2 are MDHEN and SYDVKM. V shed 7 bases and J 4 bases; nucleotides not matched to a gene: 15. CDR3 DNA sequence: TGTGCCAGCACCCGCCGCTGGGGGCAGGGGGGCACTGAAGCTTTCTTT. The encoded protein is CASTRRWGQGGTEAFF.

The chain joins TRBV2 to TRBJ2-1, with 14 bases matching TRBD2. After removal of 2 bases from V and 6 bases from J, the junction contained 6 bases not matched to a gene. In germline, CDR1 is SNHLY, CDR2 FYNNEI. The CDR3 contains 17 residues. CDR3 sequence (DNA): TGTGCCAGCAGTGAACAAGGACTAGCGGGAGGTACCAATGAGCAGTTCTTC. Translated, it gives CASSEQGLAGGTNEQFF.

The chain links TRBV11-2 to TRBJ2-2; D perhaps matches TRBD2 (6 bases). The CDR3 spans 16 residues. Germline V CDR1 and CDR2: SGHAT, FQNNGV. Trimming stripped 6 bases from V and 1 base from J, with 15 bases between. CDR3 sequence (DNA): TGTGCCAGCAGACGAACGCCGGGGGTGAACACCGGGGAGCTGTTTTTT. Protein sequence: CASRRTPGVNTGELFF.

The genes are TRBV2 and TRBJ1-5, with D possibly being TRBD1 (5 bases). Between the trimmed V and J ends, which lost 4 bases and 6 bases, there was a span of 16 bases. The CDR3 runs 15 residues. Per the germline V gene, CDR1 is SNHLY and CDR2 is FYNNEI. DNA for the CDR3: TGTGCCAGCAGTGGGGAGGGGATAAGGGGTCAGCCCCAGCATTTT. This encodes CASSGEGIRGQPQHF.

The gene calls are TRBV11-3 and TRBJ2-2; TRBD1 is a possible D gene (6 bases). This CDR3 spans 14 amino acids. Germline V CDR1 and CDR2: SGHNT, YENEEA. Between the trimmed V and J ends, which lost 5 bases and 6 bases, there was a span of 13 bases. CDR3 bases: TGTGCCAGCAGCCGTACAGGGTATTCCGGGGAGCTGTTTTTT. Protein: CASSRTGYSGELFF. The entire variable domain, with the rest obtained from reference TRBV11-3 and TRBJ2-2, is as follows: EAGVVQSPRYKIIEKKQPVAFWCNPISGHNTLYWYLQNLGQGPELLIRYENEEAVDDSQLPKDRFSAERLKGVDSTLKIQPAELGDSAVYLCASSRTGYSGELFFGEGSRLTVL.

The V call is TRBV21-1, the J call TRBJ1-2; no check of the table's D call, TRBD1, against the DNA was made. TRBV21-1 counts as a pseudogene. This CDR3 has 15 amino acids. The CDR3 sequence is CASSKLLTADYGYTF. The CDR3 coding sequence is TGTGCCAGCAGCAAACTTCTCACAGCCGACTATGGCTACACCTTC.